The subject of this entry is one T cell receptor (beta chain). As yet, its antigen is unknown. PCR was performed using 60 Vbeta and 13 Jbeta primers. Using immunoSEQ multiplex PCR, the repertoire was profiled, and TCRdb retains in-frame clones only, with some absent. The table lists about 94,000 clones, over 65% of them singletons. The data stem from a study of cytomegalovirus exposure and HLA in healthy donors. Whole-study findings and limits: At a 0.05 false discovery rate, a later analysis found approximately 17,000 TCR beta sequences to be associated with HLA alleles.

Germline lookup yields CDR1 SGHDN and CDR2 FVKESK. With 0 bases removed from V and 0 bases from J, the gap between germline ends came to 15 bases. The CDR3 has 17 residues. The TCR sequence derives from a man aged 30-40 years in good health and CMV-seronegative. This sequence joins TRBV14 and TRBJ2-7, with TRBD2 as a possible D gene (5 bases). The sequencing input was PBMCs. DNA of the CDR3: TGTGCCAGCAGCCAAGATCTCTCGCCGGGGTACTCCTACGAGCAGTACTTC. Protein sequence: CASSQDLSPGYSYEQYF. Variable domain in full (rest from reference TRBV14 and TRBJ2-7): EAGVTQFPSHSVIEKGQTVTLRCDPISGHDNLYWYRRVMGKEIKFLLHFVKESKQDESGMPNNRFLAERTGGTYSTLKVQPAELEDSGVYFCASSQDLSPGYSYEQYFGPGTRLTVT.